This TCR beta chain was documented in a study of T cells after yellow fever vaccination. Study conclusions and caveats: A weaker secondary response peaked on day 5, the primary on day 15.

In this sample, this clonotype turned up many times. The antigen is unknown. CDR1 is LGHNA, CDR2 YNFKEQ, per germline. The CDR3 contains 18 residues. V lost 1 base and J lost 4; bases outside the gene matches: 12. MiXCR was run by TCRdb on the 5' RACE reads, yielding one entry per CDR3 protein. The repertoire has about 300,000 distinct CDR3 sequences, approximately 10% of them found once; the top ten carry 3% to 4%. The sample in question was CD4+ T cells sorted from PBMCs, obtained 5 days after the yellow fever booster vaccination. This clonotype was obtained from a man aged 18 to 30 who received the YFV17D yellow fever vaccine. V is TRBV4-2 and J is TRBJ2-5; 10 bases fit TRBD2. The CDR3 protein is CASSQGTSGAGYAETQYF. In DNA form, the CDR3 reads TGTGCCAGCAGCCAAGGAACTAGCGGGGCTGGGTACGCAGAGACCCAGTACTTC.